This TCR beta chain was identified during a study of shared clonotypes between healthy human individuals. Findings of the study overall: Tissue TCR repertoires likely differ from these blood-only repertoires. Non-shared clonotypes had lower generation probabilities than clonotypes shared by all four sorted-subset donors. Investigators expected sequencing depth to affect clonotype sharing among donors.

Terminally differentiated effector memory CD45RA+ cells were left out of the naive CD8 fraction, which was CD45RO-negative and positively selected for CCR7. Every donor, a Caucasian adult, lived in Nashville, Tennessee. Germline values: CDR1 MNHEY, CDR2 SMNVEV (reference sequence). This CDR3 is 15 amino acids long. V shed 6 bases and J 3 bases; nucleotides not matched to a gene: 11. TCRdb keeps only in-frame clones here, not all; method: immunoSEQ multiplex PCR. The table shows hundreds of thousands of clones, with 95% to 97% occurring only once. In its sample, this clone was seen a few times. What it binds is not known.

The receptor's source is a man aged 25-40 years in good health. The rearrangement joins TRBV27 to TRBJ2-7; 7 bases map to TRBD2. The sample consisted of naive CD8+ T cells sorted from blood. The DNA for the CDR3 is TGTGCCAGCAGCCTTATCCGGGAGGCCTACTACGAGCAGTACTTC. Amino acids: CASSLIREAYYEQYF.